These 24 T cell receptor beta chains were sequenced from one sample in a study of blood T cell repertoires in COVID-19. The protocol was immunoSEQ multiplex PCR, while the TCRdb copy is restricted to in-frame clones and leaves out a portion. The data show roughly 570,000 clones, roughly 91% seen once. Sequenced: peripheral blood. All receptors come from a woman aged 50 to 65 with COVID-19, enrolled during active disease.

The chain is built from TRBV5-1 and TRBJ1-2; 8 bases map to TRBD1. Germline lookup yields CDR1 SGHRS and CDR2 YFSETQ. The CDR3 is 13 amino acids. The V gene end was trimmed by 0 bases and the J gene end by 6 bases; junction bases not matched to a gene: 1. DNA for the CDR3: TGCGCCAGCAGCTTGGGACAGGGGCATGGCTACACCTTC. Its translation is CASSLGQGHGYTF.

The chain carries TRBV12-3 or TRBV12-4 and TRBJ1-2; D possibly corresponds to TRBD1 (5 bases). The V end was cut by 7 bases, the J end by 4 bases, with 13 bases between. The length of the CDR3 is 13 residues. CDR3 sequence reads: CASTTDRSYGYTF. In DNA form, the CDR3 reads TGTGCCAGCACCACCGACAGAAGCTATGGCTACACCTTC.

The chain couples TRBV24-1 to TRBJ2-2, with 7 bases identical to TRBD1. This CDR3 is 16 amino acids long. The germline V gene has CDR1 KGHDR and CDR2 SFDVKD. The V segment lost 5 bases and the J segment 5 bases; nucleotides outside the gene matches: 10. This CDR3 reads CATSGSTGAGTGELFF. The DNA of the CDR3 is TGTGCCACCAGTGGCTCAACAGGGGCCGGTACCGGGGAGCTGTTTTTT.

This clone has a single count. V usage is TRBV4-1 and J usage is TRBJ2-3; 12 bases are a match to TRBD2. Germline CDR1 MGHRA, CDR2 YSYEKL. V lost 6 bases and J lost 2; bases outside the gene matches: 6. The CDR3 extends over 16 amino acids. DNA for the CDR3: TGCGCCAGCAGGGAAAGACTAGCGGGGGACACAGATACGCAGTATTTT. Protein sequence: CASRERLAGDTDTQYF.

This clone showed up just once. This chain uses TRBV7-8 with TRBJ1-3; D not certain. Per germline, CDR1 SGHVS and CDR2 FQNEAQ. The CDR3 consists of 14 residues. V was clipped by 5 bases and J by 1 base, with 9 bases between them. CDR3 protein: CASSPRGSGNTIYF. The CDR3 coding sequence is TGTGCCAGCAGCCCCCGCGGTTCTGGAAACACCATATATTTT.

The chain couples TRBV5-1 to TRBJ2-5; possibly TRBD1 for D (5 bases). Trimming left V 5 bases short and J 1 base short, with 12 bases between. CDR1 SGHRS and CDR2 YFSETQ come from the germline V gene. The CDR3 is made up of 14 amino acids. The CDR3 DNA reads TGCGCCAGCAGAGAGACAGTAACCCAAGAGACCCAGTACTTC. Amino acids: CASRETVTQETQYF.

This clone showed up just once. V usage is TRBV12-5 and J usage is TRBJ2-5; 8 nucleotides agree with TRBD2. V was clipped by 0 bases and J by 3 bases; unmatched bases: 9. Germline lookup yields CDR1 LGHNT and CDR2 FRNRAP. This CDR3 comprises 17 residues. In DNA form, the CDR3 reads TGTGCTAGTGGTTTGGTATTAGGCGGGGGGAATAAAGAGACCCAGTACTTC. It specifies CASGLVLGGGNKETQYF.

V gene TRBV14 combines with J gene TRBJ2-3; 8 positions match TRBD2. V trimming: 4 bases; J trimming: 6 bases; junction bases outside the gene matches: 6. The CDR3 sequence is 14 residues long. CDR1 SGHDN and CDR2 FVKESK come from the germline V gene. CDR3 coding DNA: TGTGCCAGCAGCCCTACCTCGGGAGGGGATACGCAGTATTTT. As protein: CASSPTSGGDTQYF.

The V and J genes are TRBV5-1 and TRBJ2-6; 7 bases fit TRBD1. The trim removed 2 bases at V and 18 bases at J, leaving 8 bases unmatched. The CDR3 consists of 12 residues. In germline, CDR1 is SGHRS, CDR2 YFSETQ. This chain's CDR3 is CASSLLPGQRTF. CDR3 nucleotide sequence: TGCGCCAGCAGCTTATTACCGGGACAGCGGACTTTC.

In the case of this clone: The sample contains more than one DNA sequence encoding this CDR3. The CDR3 reads CASSQDREQYF. CDR3 DNA: TGTGCCAGCAGCCAAGACAGGGAGCAGTACTTC. The chain has TRBV3-1 (or the pseudogene TRBV3-2) and TRBJ2-7, with D hard to call. Trimming took 0 bases from V and 7 from J, leaving 4 bases between them. CDR1 LGHDT and CDR2 YNNKEL come from the germline V gene (reference sequence). This CDR3 contains 11 residues.

This clone was detected only once. The rearrangement joins TRBV11-2 to TRBJ2-6; D remains unclear. V lost 6 bases and J 0 bases, leaving 9 bases between the germline ends. Germline V gene sequence: CDR1 SGHAT, CDR2 FQNNGV. The CDR3 runs to 15 residues. As DNA, the CDR3 is TGTGCCAGCAGTCTCAAGCTCTCTGGGGCCAACGTCCTGACTTTC. Amino acid sequence: CASSLKLSGANVLTF.

This rearrangement joins TRBV6-6 to TRBJ2-7; 9 bases are shared with TRBD1. The V gene's germline CDR1 is MNHNY and CDR2 SVGAGI (reference sequence). The V gene end was trimmed by 6 bases and the J gene end by 3 bases; junction bases not matched to a gene: 6. The CDR3 is 14 residues long. CDR3 sequence (DNA): TGTGCCAGCAGCTCCGGACAGGGGTTCTACGAGCAGTACTTC. This codes for CASSSGQGFYEQYF.

The chain recombines TRBV5-4 with TRBJ1-4, with TRBD1 matching over 10 bases. Germline loops: CDR1 SGHNT, CDR2 YYREEE (reference sequence). Losses at the gene ends were 5 bases for V and 6 bases for J; bases not matched to a gene: 7. This CDR3 is built from 15 residues. This CDR3 reads CASSSWTGGHEKLFF. As DNA, the CDR3 is TGTGCCAGCAGTTCTTGGACAGGGGGTCATGAAAAACTGTTTTTT. Filled out from reference TRBV5-4 and TRBJ1-4, the complete variable domain reads ETGVTQSPTHLIKTRGQQVTLRCSSQSGHNTVSWYQQALGQGPQFIFQYYREEENGRGNFPPRFSGLQFPNYSSELNVNALELDDSALYLCASSSWTGGHEKLFFGSGTQLSVL.

V and J are TRBV19 and TRBJ1-1, with a tentative D call TRBD1 (5 bases). This CDR3 region has 13 residues. Per the germline V gene, CDR1 is LNHDA and CDR2 is SQIVND (reference sequence). Trimming cost V 6 bases and J 1 base, with 9 bases left between them. CDR3 in DNA: TGTGCCAGTAGAGGGGTGGCGAACACTGAAGCTTTCTTT. Residues: CASRGVANTEAFF.

The V gene is TRBV10-3, the J gene TRBJ1-2, with 9 bases fitting TRBD1. Germline loops: CDR1 ENHRY, CDR2 SYGVKD. The CDR3 consists of 15 residues. The V segment lost 5 bases and the J segment 6 bases; nucleotides outside the gene matches: 10. The CDR3 DNA is TGTGCCATCAGTATCCGGGACAGGGTGATCAATGGCTACACCTTC. Its protein is CAISIRDRVINGYTF.

The V call is TRBV28, the J call TRBJ1-5; D possibly corresponds to TRBD1 (5 bases). Trimming shortened V by 6 bases and J by 8 bases, and 14 bases separated the two germline ends. CDR1 and CDR2 (germline): MDHEN, SYDVKM. The CDR3 is made up of 13 amino acids. The CDR3 loop is CASSGGGREPQHF. Here the CDR3 DNA reads TGTGCCAGCAGCGGGGGGGGTAGAGAGCCCCAGCATTTT.

This sequence joins TRBV30 and TRBJ1-1; D is perhaps TRBD1 (6 bases). The germline V gene encodes CDR1 GTSNPN and CDR2 SVGIG (reference sequence). This CDR3 region has 13 residues. Trimming stripped 3 bases from V and 1 base from J, with 9 bases between. The CDR3: CAWRARGNTEAFF. CDR3 bases: TGTGCCTGGAGGGCCAGGGGGAACACTGAAGCTTTCTTT.

The chain couples TRBV4-2 to TRBJ1-5; TRBD1 matches 9 bases. The CDR3 sequence is 17 residues long. CDR1 LGHNA and CDR2 YNFKEQ come from the germline V gene. The J segment lost 3 bases and the V segment lost 4 bases, leaving 10 bases of the junction unmatched. The CDR3 DNA follows: TGTGCCAGCAGCCGAGCTTCACAGGGGGCCAACAATCAGCCCCAGCATTTT. It codes for CASSRASQGANNQPQHF.

On this clone itself: This specimen includes other DNA sequences encoding the same CDR3. This chain joins TRBV5-1 and TRBJ1-1; D unclear. There are 13 residues in the CDR3. The germline V gene has CDR1 SGHRS and CDR2 YFSETQ. Trimming removed 1 base at V and 3 bases at J, with 7 bases between. The CDR3 region is CASSLQADTEAFF. CDR3 nucleotides: TGCGCCAGCAGCTTGCAAGCGGACACTGAAGCTTTCTTT. Combining the CDR3 with reference TRBV5-1 and TRBJ1-1 gives the whole variable domain KAGVTQTPRYLIKTRGQQVTLSCSPISGHRSVSWYQQTPGQGLQFLFEYFSETQRNKGNFPGRFSGRQFSNSRSEMNVSTLELGDSALYLCASSLQADTEAFFGQGTRLTVV.

This clone has more than one count but fewer than ten. The chain links TRBV12-2 to TRBJ2-5; the D call TRBD2 from the table was never checked on the DNA. TRBV12-2 is classified as a pseudogene. The CDR3 spans 14 residues. CDR3 coding DNA: TGTGCAAGTCGCTTAAAGGAGACCTCGGAGACCCAGTACTTC. It yields the protein CASRLKETSETQYF.

The chain couples TRBV27 to TRBJ2-1; D ambiguous. The germline V gene encodes CDR1 MNHEY and CDR2 SMNVEV (reference sequence). The CDR3 covers 14 residues. Trimming took off 4 bases at V and 0 bases at J, with 7 bases between the two ends. In nucleotides, the CDR3 is TGTGCCAGCAGTTCGCTCAGCTCCTACAATGAGCAGTTCTTC. Amino acids: CASSSLSSYNEQFF.

The chain uses TRBV3-1 (or the pseudogene TRBV3-2) and TRBJ2-7, with TRBD2 matching over 9 bases. CDR1 is LGHDT, CDR2 YNNKEL, per germline (reference sequence). This CDR3 is built from 15 residues. Germline trimming cut 4 bases from V and 4 bases from J; bases unmatched to any gene: 8. CDR3 region: CASSPRSSGGYEQYF. The DNA for the CDR3 is TGTGCCAGCAGCCCGAGGAGTAGCGGGGGATACGAGCAGTACTTC.

The rearrangement uses TRBV30 and TRBJ2-7, with TRBD2 matching 8 bases. The CDR3 has 14 amino acids. The J segment lost 6 bases and the V segment lost 0 bases, leaving 7 bases of the junction unmatched. Germline CDR1 GTSNPN, CDR2 SVGIG (reference sequence). Here the CDR3 reads CAWSVGGGVVEQYF. CDR3 nucleotides: TGTGCCTGGAGTGTCGGGGGGGGCGTCGTCGAGCAGTACTTC.

This clone has ten or more counts. V gene TRBV10-3 combines with J gene TRBJ1-1; maybe TRBD1 (5 bases). Per germline, CDR1 ENHRY and CDR2 SYGVKD. Trimming cost V 4 bases and J 5 bases, with 14 bases left between them. This CDR3 region has 14 residues. The CDR3 is CAISGGRVETEAFF. CDR3 nucleotides: TGTGCCATCAGTGGGGGCAGGGTTGAGACTGAAGCTTTCTTT.